This T cell receptor (beta chain) was retrieved from a study of CD8 T cells in ankylosing spondylitis listed by TCRdb under 2017. With respect to the entire study: To find TCR variants linked to disease, the study profiled T cell receptor beta repertoires in ankylosing spondylitis patients and healthy donors. The full study cohort comprised some 27 ankylosing spondylitis patients and 110 or so healthy donors. Peripheral blood was sampled, and synovial fluid was additionally collected from ankylosing spondylitis patients. Findings and caveats that apply to the study as a whole: A TCR beta motif made up of several highly homologous amino acid variants appeared to be characteristic of blood from ankylosing spondylitis patients. In peripheral blood, the disease-linked clones were found at relatively low frequencies and had a CD8+ phenotype. Some TCR beta motif variants had previously been reported in synovial fluid and blood of reactive arthritis patients, which suggested common disease-initiation mechanisms. Significant enrichment of the disease-linked clones was reported in matched synovial fluid samples from ankylosing spondylitis patients.

Instrument used: Illumina HiSeq 2500. Quantitative 5'-RACE with molecular barcodes was used to prepare TCR beta libraries. Per the original workflow: A new computational method based on a probabilistic model of VDJ rearrangement was used to identify disease-linked TCR variants. The public reads were run again by TCRdb, first through fastp at Q25 and then through MiXCR, and only productive beta chains were kept. Identical CDR3 proteins give one entry, which carries the most common genes and DNA. TCRdb assigned the V and J calls; the authors' analysis was not used. This sample has about 210,000 distinct CDR3 sequences in its table, and 7% to 8% of those were observed once. About 14% of the sample is taken by the ten largest. This clonotype was seen ten or more times. The antigen it binds to is not known. No per-base quality is available; no much larger clone lies one base away. The CDR1 and CDR2 encoded by the germline V gene (reference sequence) are SEHNR and FQNEAQ. Trimming accounts for 5 bases at V and 5 bases at J, while the number of junction bases matched to no gene is 14. The CDR3, cysteine through phenylalanine, is 18 amino acids long. Only the CDR3 DNA is retained, 54 bases long and in frame from the first base.

The sequence was obtained from a male donor with ankylosing spondylitis. The chain was built from TRBV7-9 and TRBJ2-3; TRBD2 lines up with 12 middle nucleotides. The sequencing sample was made of blood, either unsorted or a sorted T cell fraction (not recorded which). The CDR3 is CASSRGLAGTHRGDTQYF. The nucleotides read TGTGCCAGCAGCCGAGGACTAGCGGGGACCCATCGAGGAGATACGCAGTATTTT.